Included here is one T cell receptor beta chain sequence, with context. The antigen is not known. This sample was taken from a study of shared clonotypes between healthy human individuals. In the study overall: Per donor, three plates held CD4 naive cells, three held CD4 memory, two held CD8 naive and one held CD8 memory. Overall study findings and caveats: The four-donor shared clonotypes exceeded non-shared clonotypes in generation probability, with non-shared ones scoring lower.

Clones were sequenced by immunoSEQ multiplex PCR, and TCRdb holds only the in-frame ones, with some missing. The top ten hold 0.057% of the sample, which has hundreds of thousands of clones, around 97% seen once. The CDR3 has 17 residues. Germline CDR1 and CDR2: MNHEY and SMNVEV (reference sequence). V lost 1 base and J 2 bases, leaving 15 bases between the germline ends. Naive CD45RA+ and memory CD45RA-negative subsets were split from CD4+ cells. The rearrangement links TRBV27 to TRBJ1-5; possibly TRBD1 for D (5 bases). The sample comprised naive CD4+ T cells sorted from blood. Noted subset: CD45RA+ positively selected. This receptor was identified in a woman aged 25 to 39 in good health. The CDR3 region is CASSLYGGVSCNQPQHF. The CDR3 DNA follows: TGTGCCAGCAGTTTATACGGGGGGGTGAGTTGCAATCAGCCCCAGCATTTT.